Listed here are 30 T cell receptor beta chains from one sample, sequenced in a study of blood T cell repertoires in COVID-19. Method: immunoSEQ multiplex PCR; TCRdb's copy keeps in-frame clones and lacks some. The table has over 40,000 clones, around 92% seen once. Material: peripheral blood. These receptors came from a human donor in a cohort sampled during active COVID-19.

This chain uses TRBV24-1 with TRBJ1-1, with D possibly matching TRBD1 (5 bases). CDR1 and CDR2 (germline): KGHDR, SFDVKD. The CDR3 covers 12 residues. V gave up 2 bases and J gave up 7 bases, with 7 bases separating them. The CDR3 DNA reads TGTGCCACCAGTGATTACACAGGTGAAGCTTTCTTT. Residues: CATSDYTGEAFF.

This chain links TRBV4-1 with TRBJ2-1; D may be TRBD2 (5 bases). The CDR3 spans 13 residues. V was shortened by 4 bases and J by 12 bases, with 16 bases between the two germline ends. Per the germline V gene, CDR1 is MGHRA and CDR2 is YSYEKL. This CDR3 is CASSPREFRGQFF. Here the CDR3 DNA reads TGCGCCAGCAGCCCGAGAGAGTTCCGGGGGCAGTTCTTC.

The rearrangement joins TRBV19 to TRBJ2-7, with a weak D call TRBD1 (6 bases). The CDR3 totals 15 residues. The germline V gene has CDR1 LNHDA and CDR2 SQIVND (reference sequence). Trimming left V 0 bases short and J 2 bases short, with 11 bases between. CDR3 sequence reads: CASSIDKTGPYEQYF. In DNA form, the CDR3 reads TGTGCCAGTAGTATAGACAAGACAGGTCCCTACGAGCAGTACTTC.

The rearrangement links TRBV7-8 to TRBJ2-7; 7 bases map to TRBD1. Germline assignment: CDR1 SGHVS and CDR2 FQNEAQ. The V segment lost 1 base and the J segment 6 bases; nucleotides outside the gene matches: 3. This CDR3 region has 13 residues. The CDR3 loop reads CASSLDRGREQYF. The CDR3 region has the DNA TGTGCCAGCAGCTTAGACAGGGGTCGCGAGCAGTACTTC.

The chain couples TRBV5-1 to TRBJ2-5; D is unclear. Germline V gives CDR1 SGHRS, CDR2 YFSETQ. The V end was cut by 2 bases, the J end by 0 bases, with 14 bases between. The CDR3 is 16 residues long. Written as DNA, the CDR3 is TGCGCCAGCAGCTTAGGAGTCAGCCTCCACCAAGAGACCCAGTACTTC. This sequence encodes CASSLGVSLHQETQYF.

The CDR3 region has the DNA TGTGCCATCAGTGATAGAACAGTGGGCTATGGCTACACCTTC. Residues: CAISDRTVGYGYTF. The chain links TRBV10-3 to TRBJ1-2; D gene uncertain. V lost 3 bases and J lost 4, with 12 bases in between. There are 14 residues in the CDR3. Germline assignment: CDR1 ENHRY and CDR2 SYGVKD.

The J gene is TRBJ1-2, the V gene TRBV7-9; 11 bases line up with TRBD1. Germline V gene data show CDR1 as SEHNR and CDR2 as FQNEAQ (reference sequence). The V gene end was trimmed by 5 bases and the J gene end by 12 bases; junction bases not matched to a gene: 8. There are 13 residues in the CDR3. The CDR3 coding sequence is TGTGCCAGCAGCCTAGAGGGGACAGGGGGACACACCTTC. It specifies CASSLEGTGGHTF.

The rearrangement uses TRBV12-3 or TRBV12-4 and TRBJ2-7; D may be TRBD2 (6 bases). Trimming left V 7 bases short and J 7 bases short, with 17 bases between. The CDR3 runs to 13 residues. The CDR3 DNA follows: TGTGCCAGCACAGAGGGACCCGCGGGGGAGCAGTACTTC. Translation gives CASTEGPAGEQYF.

This chain connects TRBV6-5 to TRBJ1-4; 8 positions agree with TRBD1. Germline CDR1 is MNHEY and CDR2 is SVGAGI. V was pared by 7 bases and J by 8 bases, with 6 bases of the junction left unmatched. There are 13 residues in the CDR3. CDR3 in DNA: TGTGCCAGCATGGTGACAGGGGCAGAAAAACTGTTTTTT. As protein: CASMVTGAEKLFF.

The CDR3 region has the DNA TGTGCCAGCAGTAGAGACAGGGGCAATGAGCAGTTCTTC. Translated, it gives CASSRDRGNEQFF. This chain connects TRBV5-6 to TRBJ2-1; 8 bases match TRBD1. The CDR3 is 13 amino acids. Germline lookup yields CDR1 SGHDT and CDR2 YYEEEE. Trimming at V came to 5 bases and at J to 6 bases, leaving 4 bases not matched to a gene.

The chain carries TRBV7-2 and TRBJ2-5; TRBD2 matches at 10 bases. CDR1 SGHTA and CDR2 FQGNSA come from the germline V gene. The CDR3 extends over 13 amino acids. V was pared by 5 bases and J by 5 bases, with 2 bases of the junction left unmatched. The CDR3: CASSRGLAETQYF. In DNA, the CDR3 is TGTGCCAGCAGCCGGGGACTAGCGGAGACCCAGTACTTC.

This chain links TRBV27 with TRBJ2-1; 10 nucleotides agree with TRBD2. With 3 bases clipped from V and 5 bases from J, the junction kept 13 bases outside the gene matches. CDR3 length: 18 residues. CDR1 is MNHEY and CDR2 is SMNVEV in the germline V gene (reference sequence). This CDR3 is CASSFLTPGLAENNEQFF. As DNA, the CDR3 is TGTGCCAGCAGTTTCCTCACCCCCGGACTAGCGGAAAACAATGAGCAGTTCTTC.

V and J are TRBV19 and TRBJ2-3, with D uncertain. This CDR3 has 16 residues. Deletions cut 3 bases from V and 1 base from J, with 14 bases between. Germline CDR1 and CDR2: LNHDA and SQIVND (reference sequence). The CDR3 DNA reads TGTGCCAGTAGTATCTCGGCCACAGTCCGCACAGATACGCAGTATTTT. Translation: CASSISATVRTDTQYF.

The chain has TRBV25-1 and TRBJ2-1; 13 positions agree with TRBD2. V trimming: 7 bases; J trimming: 8 bases; junction bases outside the gene matches: 11. The CDR3 contains 16 residues. Germline CDR1 MGHDK, CDR2 SYGVNS. The CDR3 protein is CASTTSGGHDLHEQFF. The CDR3 DNA reads TGTGCCAGCACGACTAGCGGGGGGCACGACCTACATGAGCAGTTCTTC.

This chain uses TRBV15 with TRBJ1-5; possible D gene TRBD1, 5 bases. There are 15 residues in the CDR3. Deletions cut 0 bases from V and 3 bases from J, with 9 bases between. Per germline, CDR1 LNHNV and CDR2 YYDKDF (reference sequence). This CDR3 is CATSRDRALNQPQHF. The DNA for the CDR3 is TGTGCCACCAGCAGAGACAGGGCACTCAATCAGCCCCAGCATTTT.

The chain combines TRBV5-1 with TRBJ1-1; D call uncertain. The V end lost 5 bases, the J end lost 3 bases, and 5 bases lay between the germline ends. Germline lookup yields CDR1 SGHRS and CDR2 YFSETQ. This CDR3 region has 11 residues. The DNA for the CDR3 is TGCGCCAGCAGACTCGACACTGAAGCTTTCTTT. Its protein is CASRLDTEAFF.

V gene TRBV7-2 combines with J gene TRBJ2-7; tentative D call: TRBD2 (7 bases). CDR1 is SGHTA and CDR2 is FQGNSA in the germline V gene. This CDR3 region has 15 residues. V gave up 7 bases and J gave up 5 bases, with 21 bases separating them. CDR3 region: CASTPMVAGANEQYF. The CDR3, as DNA: TGTGCCAGCACCCCAATGGTGGCGGGGGCGAACGAGCAGTACTTC.

This clone has more than one count but fewer than ten. The chain combines TRBV6-5 with TRBJ2-2; 7 bases line up with TRBD2. Per germline, CDR1 MNHEY and CDR2 SVGAGI. V shed 0 bases and J 0 bases; nucleotides not matched to a gene: 1. The CDR3 runs to 16 residues. CDR3 sequence reads: CASSYSTSPNTGELFF. The CDR3 bases are TGTGCCAGCAGTTACTCGACTAGCCCGAACACCGGGGAGCTGTTTTTT.

The CDR3 region is CAWSVPPEGRVAATF. The CDR3 nucleotides are TGTGCCTGGAGTGTCCCACCGGAGGGAAGGGTAGCGGCCACCTTC. The V gene is TRBV30, the J gene TRBJ1-2; unclear D gene. Germline CDR1 is GTSNPN and CDR2 is SVGIG (reference sequence). The CDR3 runs 15 residues. V dropped 0 bases and J dropped 13 bases, with 24 bases sitting between them.

The chain combines TRBV10-2 with TRBJ1-4; D is ambiguous. The CDR3 covers 14 residues. V shed 3 bases and J shed 3 bases, with 8 bases lying between them. From germline, CDR1 is WSHSY and CDR2 SAAADI. CDR3 region: CASSDPGSNEKLFF. For the CDR3, the DNA is TGCGCCAGCAGTGACCCCGGGTCTAATGAAAAACTGTTTTTT.

The genes are TRBV27 and TRBJ1-5, with TRBD1 identical over 11 bases. With V trimmed by 6 bases and J by 5 bases, 6 bases remained unmatched. Germline assignment: CDR1 MNHEY and CDR2 SMNVEV (reference sequence). This CDR3 comprises 15 residues. CDR3 loop: CASRLGTGGDQPQHF. The CDR3 region has the DNA TGTGCCAGCAGACTAGGGACAGGGGGAGATCAGCCCCAGCATTTT.

This chain connects TRBV5-4 to TRBJ2-1, with 7 bases lining up with TRBD2. Germline values: CDR1 SGHNT, CDR2 YYREEE (reference sequence). With 0 bases clipped from V and 9 bases from J, the junction kept 9 bases outside the gene matches. The CDR3 has 15 amino acids. Here the CDR3 reads CASSLDRGGRGEQFF. The CDR3, as DNA: TGTGCCAGCAGCTTGGATCGCGGGGGTCGTGGTGAGCAGTTCTTC.

This clone was detected once. This sequence joins TRBV5-5 and TRBJ2-7; 9 bases are a match to TRBD2. Looked up from germline, CDR1 is SGHKS and CDR2 is YYEKEE (reference sequence). J gave up 3 bases and V 2 bases, and 3 bases lay outside the gene matches. This CDR3 is built from 14 residues. This chain's CDR3 is CASSFQTSGYEQYF. DNA of the CDR3: TGTGCCAGCAGCTTCCAGACTAGCGGCTACGAGCAGTACTTC.

The chain combines TRBV21-1 with TRBJ2-7; the tabulated D call, TRBD1, remains unverified against the DNA. TRBV21-1 is deemed a pseudogene. The length of the CDR3 is 17 residues. The CDR3 nucleotides read TGTGCCAGCAGCAAAGAGGGGACAGGGGATAAGGACGACGAGCAGTACTTC. Protein sequence: CASSKEGTGDKDDEQYF.

This clone has just a few counts. The chain joins TRBV5-4 to TRBJ1-6, with a possible D match to TRBD1 (6 bases). This CDR3 spans 15 amino acids. Germline V CDR1 and CDR2: SGHNT, YYREEE (reference sequence). The V end lost 4 bases, the J end lost 7 bases, and 15 bases lay between the germline ends. CDR3 sequence (DNA): TGTGCCAGCAGCCAATGGCGGCAGGGGAATTCACCCCTCCACTTT. It encodes CASSQWRQGNSPLHF.

This chain joins TRBV27 and TRBJ2-2; 10 positions match TRBD2. From germline, CDR1 is MNHEY and CDR2 SMNVEV (reference sequence). The CDR3 loop spans 15 amino acids. V was clipped by 5 bases and J by 5 bases; unmatched bases: 5. CDR3 nucleotides: TGTGCCAGCAGTAGCGGGGGGGCCGGAACCGGGGAGCTGTTTTTT. Translation gives CASSSGGAGTGELFF.

This clone was detected once. Other DNA sequences in this sample translate to the same CDR3. The CDR3 here is CASSEKASGSGNEQFF. In nucleotides, the CDR3 is TGTGCCAGCAGCGAAAAGGCTAGCGGGAGTGGCAATGAGCAGTTCTTC. This rearrangement joins TRBV7-3 to TRBJ2-1; 10 bases match TRBD2. J gave up 6 bases and V 5 bases, and 10 bases lay outside the gene matches. The CDR3 contains 16 residues. In germline, CDR1 is SGHTA, CDR2 FQGTGA. Based on the CDR3 plus reference TRBV7-3 and TRBJ2-1, the full variable domain is GAGVSQTPSNKVTEKGKYVELRCDPISGHTALYWYRQSLGQGPEFLIYFQGTGAADDSGLPNDRFFAVRPEGSVSTLKIQRTERGDSAVYLCASSEKASGSGNEQFFGPGTRLTVL.

This chain joins TRBV7-5 and TRBJ2-2; TRBD2 is the table's D call and was not checked against the DNA. TRBV7-5 is a pseudogene. The CDR3 sequence is 21 residues long. The CDR3 nucleotides read TGTGTCAGAAGCTCAACCGGCCGCCAGACGGGGGGGGATCGCAGGACCGGGGAGCTGTTTTTT. Protein sequence: CVRSSTGRQTGGDRRTGELFF.

V usage is TRBV6-5 and J usage is TRBJ1-5; 8 nucleotides line up with TRBD1. CDR3 length: 13 amino acids. CDR1 and CDR2 (germline): MNHEY, SVGAGI. The V segment lost 7 bases and the J segment 5 bases; nucleotides outside the gene matches: 4. In DNA, the CDR3 is TGTGCCAGCACGGAGACAGGGGATCAGCCCCAGCATTTT. It specifies CASTETGDQPQHF.

V usage is TRBV3-1 (or the pseudogene TRBV3-2) and J usage is TRBJ2-1; TRBD2 agrees at 8 bases. V trimming: 4 bases; J trimming: 2 bases; junction bases outside the gene matches: 1. The CDR3 contains 14 residues. The germline V gene has CDR1 LGHDT and CDR2 YNNKEL (reference sequence). The DNA for the CDR3 is TGTGCCAGCAGCCTGGGACTAGCCTACAATGAGCAGTTCTTC. Translated: CASSLGLAYNEQFF.